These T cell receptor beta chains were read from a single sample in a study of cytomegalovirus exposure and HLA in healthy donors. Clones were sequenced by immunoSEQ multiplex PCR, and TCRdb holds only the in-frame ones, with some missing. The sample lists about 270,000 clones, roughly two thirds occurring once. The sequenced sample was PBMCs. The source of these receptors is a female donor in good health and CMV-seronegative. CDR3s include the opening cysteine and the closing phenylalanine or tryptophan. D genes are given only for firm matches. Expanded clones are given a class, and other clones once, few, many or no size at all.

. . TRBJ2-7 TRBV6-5 CASSPIYEQYF TGTGCCAGCAGTCCCATCTACGAGCAGTACTTC
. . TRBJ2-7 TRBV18 CASSPYEGTVYEQYF TGTGCCAGCTCACCCTACGAGGGAACTGTCTACGAGCAGTACTTC
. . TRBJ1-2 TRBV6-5 CASSRSAGQGYTF TGTGCCAGCAGCCGCTCGGCGGGGCAAGGCTACACCTTC
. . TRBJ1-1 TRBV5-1 CASGLIQGGTEAFF TGCGCCAGCGGCTTGATTCAGGGAGGCACTGAAGCTTTCTTT
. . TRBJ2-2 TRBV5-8 CASSLMRAGELFF TGTGCCAGCAGCTTGATGAGGGCCGGGGAGCTGTTTTTT
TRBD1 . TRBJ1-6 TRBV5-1 CASSSETGTNSPLHF TGCGCCAGCAGCTCCGAGACAGGGACAAATTCACCCCTCCACTTT
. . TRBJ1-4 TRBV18 CASSIGDGEKLFF TGTGCCAGCTCAATAGGGGATGGTGAAAAACTGTTTTTT
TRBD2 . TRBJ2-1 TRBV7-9 CASSPSRTSGRAKFF TGTGCCAGCAGCCCCTCAAGGACTAGCGGGAGGGCGAAGTTCTTC
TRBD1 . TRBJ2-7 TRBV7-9 CASSTQGRDRKSYEQYF TGTGCCAGCAGCACCCAAGGGCGGGACAGGAAATCCTACGAGCAGTACTTC
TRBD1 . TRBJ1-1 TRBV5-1 CASSLRPVGQGDTEAFF TGCGCCAGCAGCTTGCGACCGGTAGGGCAGGGGGACACTGAAGCTTTCTTT
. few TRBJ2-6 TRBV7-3 CASSAARGANVLTF TGTGCCAGCAGCGCCGCGAGGGGGGCCAACGTCCTGACTTTC
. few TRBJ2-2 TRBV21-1 CASSLDRGEDGELFF TGTGCCAGCAGCCTGGACAGGGGAGAGGACGGGGAGCTGTTTTTT
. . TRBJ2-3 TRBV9 CASSAVRTDTDTQYF TGTGCCAGCAGCGCCGTCCGGACAGACACAGATACGCAGTATTTT
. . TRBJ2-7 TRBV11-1 CASSQQTGLSSYEQYF TGTGCCAGCAGCCAGCAAACCGGACTATCCTCCTACGAGCAGTACTTC
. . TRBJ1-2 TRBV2 CASSSQGTSNYGYTF TGTGCCAGCAGCTCCCAGGGGACCTCGAACTATGGCTACACCTTC
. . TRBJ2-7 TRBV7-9 CATTLAGGYEQYF TGTGCCACCACTCTGGCCGGAGGGTACGAGCAGTACTTC
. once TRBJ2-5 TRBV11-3 CASSPRTEETQYF TGTGCCAGCAGCCCGCGGACAGAAGAGACCCAGTACTTC
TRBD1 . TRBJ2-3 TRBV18 CASSRGQGSTDTQYF TGTGCCAGCTCACGGGGACAGGGCTCCACAGATACGCAGTATTTT
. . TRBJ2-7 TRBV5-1 CASSLGGGSYEQYF TGCGCCAGCAGCTTGGGAGGCGGCTCCTACGAGCAGTACTTC
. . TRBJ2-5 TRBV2 CASRGTSSQETQYF TGTGCCAGCAGGGGGACTTCATCACAAGAGACCCAGTACTTC
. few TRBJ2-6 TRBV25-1 CASSEVGGANVLTF TGTGCCAGCAGTGAGGTCGGTGGGGCCAACGTCCTGACTTTC
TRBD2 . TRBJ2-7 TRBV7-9 CASSRSGIYEQYF TGTGCCAGCTCCCGAAGCGGGATCTACGAGCAGTACTTC
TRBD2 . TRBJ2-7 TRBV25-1 CASSPPRLAGTYEQYF TGTGCCAGCAGTCCACCTCGCCTAGCGGGGACCTACGAGCAGTACTTC
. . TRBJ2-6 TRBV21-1 CASSSRTGSSGANVLTF TGTGCCAGCAGCAGTCGTACAGGGAGCTCTGGGGCCAACGTCCTGACTTTC
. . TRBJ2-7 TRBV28 CASSLSSYEQYF TGTGCCAGCAGTTTATCTTCGTACGAGCAGTACTTC
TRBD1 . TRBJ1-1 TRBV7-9 CASSPTGGREAFF TGTGCCAGCAGCCCGACAGGGGGCCGTGAAGCTTTCTTT